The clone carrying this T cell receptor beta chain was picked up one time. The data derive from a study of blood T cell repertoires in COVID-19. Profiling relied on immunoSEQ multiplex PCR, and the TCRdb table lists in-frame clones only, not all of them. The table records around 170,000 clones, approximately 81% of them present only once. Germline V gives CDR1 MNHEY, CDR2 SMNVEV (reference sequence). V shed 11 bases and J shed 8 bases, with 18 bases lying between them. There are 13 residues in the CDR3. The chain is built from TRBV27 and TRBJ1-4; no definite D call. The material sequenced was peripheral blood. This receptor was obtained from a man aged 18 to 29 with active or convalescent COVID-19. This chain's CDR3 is CARLCGYGEKLFF. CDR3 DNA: TGTGCCCGGCTATGTGGGTACGGGGAAAAACTGTTTTTT.